The 3 T cell receptor beta chains below all came from one sample that was sequenced in a study of T cell responses to AZD1222 COVID-19 vaccine. Only in-frame clones appear in the TCRdb table, and some are missing; sequencing was by immunoSEQ multiplex PCR. There are under 140,000 clones in the sample; 85% to 95% occur only once, and roughly 7.8% lies in the top ten. Sample: peripheral blood, taken on day 0 of AZD1222 vaccination. These receptors were obtained from an adult in good health.

This rearrangement joins TRBV19 to TRBJ1-4; the match to TRBD1 covers 8 bases. Germline-derived CDR1 and CDR2 are LNHDA and SQIVND (reference sequence). V lost 3 bases, J lost 7 bases, and 4 bases stayed unmatched. The CDR3 loop spans 14 amino acids. The CDR3: CASSIQGATEKLFF. Written as DNA, the CDR3 is TGTGCCAGTAGTATTCAGGGGGCCACTGAAAAACTGTTTTTT.

The chain couples TRBV7-6 to TRBJ1-5; 8 nucleotides line up with TRBD1. The V and J ends lost 2 bases and 4 bases, in that order; junction bases with no gene match: 4. CDR3 length: 15 residues. Germline V gene lookup returns CDR1 SGHVS and CDR2 FNYEAQ. As DNA, the CDR3 is TGTGCCAGCAGCTTAAACACAGGGGGAAATCAGCCCCAGCATTTT. Protein sequence: CASSLNTGGNQPQHF.

The rearrangement uses TRBV9 and TRBJ1-6; TRBD1 agrees at 7 bases. The CDR3 length is 15 residues. Trimming removed 0 bases from V and 5 bases from J; junction bases left unmatched: 2. Looked up from germline, CDR1 is SGDLS and CDR2 is YYNGEE. The CDR3 nucleotides read TGTGCCAGCAGCGTAGCAGGGGGTAATAATTCACCCCTCCACTTT. Translated: CASSVAGGNNSPLHF.